These 26 T cell receptor beta chains came from one sample sequenced in a study of Ad26.COV2.S vaccination and SARS-CoV-2 variants. Treatment reported: 15 to 20 received Ad26.COV2.S at low or high dose, single or two shots; a few received placebo; per-sample allocation not given. Sample collection was performed on day 63 after the first vaccine or placebo injection. TCRdb's copy holds only in-frame clones and misses some; the assay was immunoSEQ multiplex PCR. This sample carries some 330,000 clones, 75% to 90% of them seen once, and the ten largest clones take over 5%. The sequencing here drew on peripheral blood, taken in a trial of Ad26.COV2.S vaccine versus placebo. The receptors originated from a person between 18 and 65 years old who received the Ad26.COV2.S COVID-19 vaccine or a placebo.

The gene calls are TRBV27 and TRBJ2-1; 10 bases align to TRBD2. Germline trimming cut 5 bases from V and 8 bases from J; bases unmatched to any gene: 12. The CDR3 is 16 residues long. Looked up from germline, CDR1 is MNHEY and CDR2 is SMNVEV (reference sequence). CDR3 residues: CASSPQRGGLYDEQFF. The CDR3 DNA follows: TGTGCCAGCAGTCCTCAGCGGGGGGGCCTGTATGATGAGCAGTTCTTC.

V gene TRBV7-9 combines with J gene TRBJ1-2; D remains unclear. Germline loops: CDR1 SEHNR, CDR2 FQNEAQ (reference sequence). This CDR3 spans 12 amino acids. V was trimmed by 5 bases and J by 6 bases, leaving 10 bases between them. In DNA form, the CDR3 reads TGTGCCAGCAGCGCGGACTTGGATGGCTACACCTTC. Amino acids: CASSADLDGYTF.

The V and J genes are TRBV5-1 and TRBJ1-2, with 7 bases identical to TRBD1. The CDR3 consists of 13 residues. Unmatched junction bases numbered 8, after V lost 4 bases and J lost 8 bases. Germline V gene data show CDR1 as SGHRS and CDR2 as YFSETQ. This CDR3 reads CASSLTGMEGYTF. The CDR3 DNA follows: TGCGCCAGCAGCCTGACAGGGATGGAGGGCTACACCTTC.

This sequence joins TRBV10-1 and TRBJ2-1, with D maybe TRBD2 (6 bases). The CDR3 length is 13 residues. The V gene lost 6 bases and the J gene lost 8 bases, with 14 bases spanning the gap. Germline CDR1 and CDR2: WNHNN and SYGVQD (reference sequence). CDR3 protein: CASSGTLHDEQFF. The CDR3 coding sequence is TGCGCCAGCAGCGGGACTCTACATGATGAGCAGTTCTTC.

This chain connects TRBV7-2 to TRBJ1-3; D unresolved. Germline V gene data show CDR1 as SGHTA and CDR2 as FQGNSA. This CDR3 comprises 15 residues. V lost 5 bases and J lost 4, with 15 bases in between. CDR3 DNA sequence: TGTGCCAGCAGCCCAACTGGCCTGGGAGGAAACACCATATATTTT. Translating gives CASSPTGLGGNTIYF.

The chain couples TRBV5-6 to TRBJ1-3, with unresolved D. V dropped 2 bases and J dropped 0 bases, with 6 bases sitting between them. Germline loops: CDR1 SGHDT, CDR2 YYEEEE. CDR3 length: 14 amino acids. This chain's CDR3 is CASSFYSSGNTIYF. The CDR3 bases are TGTGCCAGCAGCTTCTACAGCTCTGGAAACACCATATATTTT.

The V and J genes are TRBV30 and TRBJ2-3, with unresolved D. The CDR3 is 15 residues long. Germline assignment: CDR1 GTSNPN and CDR2 SVGIG (reference sequence). Deletions cut 0 bases from V and 0 bases from J, with 10 bases between. The CDR3 sequence: CAWSVLGISTDTQYF. The DNA of the CDR3 is TGTGCCTGGAGTGTTTTGGGGATAAGCACAGATACGCAGTATTTT.

The rearrangement uses TRBV27 and TRBJ1-2, with no clear D. V was pared by 3 bases and J by 3 bases, with 14 bases between. Germline loops: CDR1 MNHEY, CDR2 SMNVEV (reference sequence). This CDR3 comprises 15 residues. The CDR3 here is CASSLTRTEYYGYTF. The CDR3 nucleotides read TGTGCCAGCAGTTTGACTAGAACAGAATACTATGGCTACACCTTC.

V and J are TRBV7-3 and TRBJ2-3; D possibly corresponds to TRBD2 (5 bases). This CDR3 has 15 residues. Germline assignment: CDR1 SGHTA and CDR2 FQGTGA. With 5 bases removed from V and 10 bases from J, the gap between germline ends came to 22 bases. The CDR3 DNA reads as TGTGCCAGCAGCCCATCACCAGAACTAGAGCGGTCGCAGTATTTT. Translating gives CASSPSPELERSQYF. The full variable domain, its missing parts supplied by reference TRBV7-3 and TRBJ2-3, is GAGVSQTPSNKVTEKGKYVELRCDPISGHTALYWYRQSLGQGPEFLIYFQGTGAADDSGLPNDRFFAVRPEGSVSTLKIQRTERGDSAVYLCASSPSPELERSQYFGPGTRLTVL.

This chain links TRBV5-8 with TRBJ1-5; a possible D gene is TRBD1 (5 bases). CDR3 length: 12 residues. Per the germline V gene, CDR1 is SGHTS and CDR2 is YDEGEE. V dropped 3 bases and J dropped 9 bases, with 10 bases sitting between them. CDR3 nucleotide sequence: TGTGCCAGCAGCTGGGGCCCGGGGCCCCAGCATTTT. Protein product: CASSWGPGPQHF.

The sample holds a few counts of this clone. The chain couples TRBV27 to TRBJ1-3; D uncertain. Trimming took 6 bases from V and 2 from J, leaving 14 bases between them. The CDR3 has 15 amino acids. The germline gives CDR1 MNHEY, CDR2 SMNVEV (reference sequence). CDR3 sequence reads: CASRSSYGAGNTIYF. The CDR3 DNA sequence: TGTGCCAGCAGGTCCTCGTACGGGGCTGGAAACACCATATATTTT.

This chain connects TRBV19 to TRBJ2-4; D assignment may be TRBD1 or TRBD2 (5 bases each). V was trimmed by 3 bases and J by 0 bases, leaving 15 bases between them. The CDR3 spans 17 residues. Germline V gene sequence: CDR1 LNHDA, CDR2 SQIVND (reference sequence). CDR3 sequence: CASSISGTRLAKNIQYF. Here the CDR3 DNA reads TGTGCCAGTAGTATTAGTGGGACGAGGCTAGCCAAAAACATTCAGTACTTC.

The genes are TRBV19 and TRBJ1-2; D is possibly TRBD1 (5 bases). V was trimmed by 6 bases and J by 1 base, leaving 9 bases between them. Per the germline V gene, CDR1 is LNHDA and CDR2 is SQIVND (reference sequence). The CDR3 runs 13 residues. The CDR3 DNA is TGTGCCAGTAGCCGACAGCTTAACTATGGCTACACCTTC. Protein sequence: CASSRQLNYGYTF.

The chain carries TRBV7-2 and TRBJ2-3, with TRBD2 matching 9 bases. Germline CDR1 and CDR2: SGHTA and FQGNSA. There are 16 residues in the CDR3. Trimming removed 4 bases from V and 3 bases from J; junction bases left unmatched: 8. CDR3 sequence (DNA): TGTGCCAGCAGCTCGTCGCTAGCGGGACGGACAGATACGCAGTATTTT. The encoded protein is CASSSSLAGRTDTQYF. The full variable domain, completed using reference TRBV7-2 and TRBJ2-3, is GAGVSQSPSNKVTEKGKDVELRCDPISGHTALYWYRQSLGQGLEFLIYFQGNSAPDKSGLPSDRFSAERTGGSVSTLTIQRTQQEDSAVYLCASSSSLAGRTDTQYFGPGTRLTVL.

The chain combines TRBV5-1 with TRBJ2-1; D possibly corresponds to TRBD1 (6 bases). The CDR3 is 16 amino acids. CDR1 is SGHRS and CDR2 is YFSETQ in the germline V gene. V was clipped by 0 bases and J by 4 bases, with 14 bases between them. The CDR3 sequence is CASSLDVWTEYNEQFF. The CDR3 DNA sequence: TGCGCCAGCAGCTTGGATGTCTGGACAGAGTACAATGAGCAGTTCTTC.

The V call is TRBV25-1, the J call TRBJ1-6; 9 bases line up with TRBD1. Germline V CDR1 and CDR2: MGHDK, SYGVNS. Trimming at V came to 6 bases and at J to 10 bases, leaving 10 bases not matched to a gene. The CDR3 runs to 15 residues. The CDR3, as DNA: TGTGCCAGCAGGGACACGACAGGGGGGGCGTCACCCCTCCACTTT. Amino acids: CASRDTTGGASPLHF. Together with reference TRBV25-1 and TRBJ1-6, the CDR3 gives the full variable domain: EADIYQTPRYLVIGTGKKITLECSQTMGHDKMYWYQQDPGMELHLIHYSYGVNSTEKGDLSSESTVSRIRTEHFPLTLESARPSHTSQYLCASRDTTGGASPLHFGNGTRLTVT.

V usage is TRBV4-1 and J usage is TRBJ1-2; 7 bases agree with TRBD1. The CDR3 consists of 14 residues. The trim removed 6 bases at V and 5 bases at J, leaving 9 bases unmatched. Germline lookup yields CDR1 MGHRA and CDR2 YSYEKL. CDR3 DNA sequence: TGCGCCAGCAGTCAGGGACAGCAAGGGTATGGCTACACCTTC. It translates to CASSQGQQGYGYTF.

The rearrangement links TRBV2 to TRBJ1-3; TRBD1 matches 12 bases. Per the germline V gene, CDR1 is SNHLY and CDR2 is FYNNEI. Unmatched junction bases numbered 7, after V lost 6 bases and J lost 7 bases. The CDR3 is 15 residues long. The CDR3 coding sequence is TGTGCCAGCAGACTCGGGACAGGGGGCCAGAACACCATATATTTT. Translation gives CASRLGTGGQNTIYF.

The rearrangement links TRBV12-5 to TRBJ1-3; maybe TRBD1 (6 bases). The CDR3 contains 18 residues. Germline V gene lookup returns CDR1 LGHNT and CDR2 FRNRAP. V was cut by 0 bases and J by 0 bases, with 15 bases left in between. CDR3 sequence reads: CASGLVLDRDSSGNTIYF. For the CDR3, the DNA is TGTGCTAGTGGTTTGGTATTGGACAGAGATTCCTCTGGAAACACCATATATTTT.

The rearrangement joins TRBV11-2 to TRBJ2-7; 8 bases line up with TRBD2. CDR3 length equals 13 residues. V gave up 2 bases and J gave up 9 bases; unmatched junction bases: 6. CDR1 is SGHAT and CDR2 is FQNNGV in the germline V gene. The CDR3 is CASSLMGLVGQYF. The DNA of the CDR3 is TGTGCCAGCAGCTTAATGGGACTAGTCGGGCAGTACTTC.

The genes are TRBV5-1 and TRBJ2-3; 7 bases align to TRBD2. Trimming cost V 4 bases and J 6 bases; bases outside gene matches: 2. The CDR3 has 12 amino acids. Germline CDR1 reads SGHRS; CDR2 reads YFSETQ. The CDR3 nucleotides are TGCGCCAGCAGCCGGCGGGGGGATACGCAGTATTTT. Translation gives CASSRRGDTQYF.

The rearrangement uses TRBV7-9 and TRBJ2-6, with D uncertain. This CDR3 is built from 18 residues. The germline V gene has CDR1 SEHNR and CDR2 FQNEAQ (reference sequence). The V gene lost 3 bases and the J gene lost 6 bases, with 21 bases spanning the gap. The chain's CDR3 is CASSFLPQTVPLANVLTF. CDR3 nucleotide sequence: TGTGCCAGCAGCTTTTTGCCACAAACAGTCCCTCTGGCCAACGTCCTGACTTTC.

The chain carries TRBV7-2 and TRBJ2-2, with 9 nucleotides matching TRBD2. The CDR3 has 17 residues. The V gene end was trimmed by 1 base and the J gene end by 5 bases; junction bases not matched to a gene: 8. Per germline, CDR1 SGHTA and CDR2 FQGNSA. The CDR3 is CASSLGAGGDSTGELFF. CDR3 in DNA: TGTGCCAGCAGCTTAGGAGCGGGGGGTGATTCTACCGGGGAGCTGTTTTTT. The variable domain in full, with the rest retrieved from reference TRBV7-2 and TRBJ2-2, is GAGVSQSPSNKVTEKGKDVELRCDPISGHTALYWYRQSLGQGLEFLIYFQGNSAPDKSGLPSDRFSAERTGGSVSTLTIQRTQQEDSAVYLCASSLGAGGDSTGELFFGEGSRLTVL.

V and J are TRBV18 and TRBJ2-5, with 11 bases aligning to TRBD2. J was trimmed by 5 bases and V by 5 bases; bases with no gene match: 10. The CDR3 runs 16 residues. Germline CDR1 KGHSH, CDR2 LQKENI. CDR3 sequence (DNA): TGTGCCAGCTCATCGAAACTAGCGGGAGTTGGTGAGACCCAGTACTTC. Translating gives CASSSKLAGVGETQYF.

The V and J genes are TRBV27 and TRBJ2-1; D possibly matches TRBD1 or TRBD2 (5 bases each). This CDR3 is 17 amino acids long. CDR1 is MNHEY, CDR2 SMNVEV, per germline (reference sequence). The germline V and J ends were trimmed by 3 bases and 0 bases, with 15 bases remaining between them. The CDR3 DNA follows: TGTGCCAGCAGTTTCACGAACGGGGCGAGCTCCTACAATGAGCAGTTCTTC. Translated: CASSFTNGASSYNEQFF.

The gene calls are TRBV10-1 and TRBJ2-2; a weak D match, TRBD2 (6 bases). The CDR3 runs 16 residues. Trimming left V 2 bases short and J 2 bases short, with 12 bases between. Germline CDR1 reads WNHNN; CDR2 reads SYGVQD (reference sequence). CDR3 bases: TGCGCCAGCAGTGAGATCGGGGGACCAAACACCGGGGAGCTGTTTTTT. Translated, it gives CASSEIGGPNTGELFF.